The T cell receptor (beta chain) under discussion was sequenced for a study of blood T cell repertoires in COVID-19 (dated by TCRdb to 2018 to 2021). The study in broad terms: Collaborator samples came from the United States, Italy and Spain and covered acute and convalescent phases of COVID-19. The material from the prospective study consisted of cDNA or gDNA derived from T cells, B-cell-depleted T cells, or PBMCs. Deeply sampled blood TCRbeta repertoires from subjects exposed to, actively infected with, or recovered from COVID-19 were included in the dataset. A freely available public database, intended as a resource for researchers studying the immune response to SARS-CoV-2, is where the repertoires were released. Samples were obtained from the ongoing ImmuneRACE study (first 160 participants) and from 1,200 or so subjects provided by 6 global collaborators. The sample metadata nearly always contained a de-identified subject ID, COVID-19 status, age in years and sex. HLA class I and class II types, where available, came from metadata supplied by the sample provider rather than from assay-based typing. The paper as a whole reports these results and caveats: The quantity of clinical and demographic metadata differed by source and by participant and was supplied without curation.

Note on this clone: The antigen it recognizes is unknown. No much larger clone is present one base from it, and per-base qualities are unavailable.

Participants in the prospective study were aged about 18 to 89 years, lived in about two dozen United States geographic areas, and enrolled through a virtual design. In the prospective study, cohorts were assigned on the basis of participant-reported clinical history obtained from a screening survey and a study questionnaire. Mobile phlebotomists in the prospective study collected whole blood, serum and a nasopharyngeal or oropharyngeal swab from every participant. Prospective study participants could optionally give additional blood draws and questionnaires over an approximately 2-month period. Blood samples from the prospective study were shipped frozen or at room temperature prior to DNA extraction. The germline V gene encodes CDR1 ENHRY and CDR2 SYGVKD. The junction shows trimming of 2 bases on V and 7 bases on J, plus 17 bases between the germline ends. Spanning cysteine to phenylalanine, the CDR3 consists of 15 amino acids. The CDR3 DNA has 45 bases and is translated from base 1.

TCRbeta CDR3 regions were amplified from genomic DNA by means of the immunoSEQ Assay, a bias-controlled multiplex PCR. As for the original processing: Nucleated cell counts per sample were estimated from amplification of reference gene primers within the assay. To quantify the absolute abundance of each unique TCRbeta CDR3 rearrangement, sequence reads were collapsed and filtered. For each sample, productive Simpson clonality was calculated as the square root of Simpson's diversity index across productive rearrangements. The clones in this table, taken by TCRdb from immuneACCESS, are in-frame only. Not every clone is retained; where verified, under half of the shortfall comes from an unresolved V gene, and the cause of the rest is unknown. D and trimming were read from the DNA, whereas the V and J calls and clone size are those reported in that table. The sample has approximately 240,000 clones on record, roughly 90% of them singletons. More than 5% of the sample comes from the top ten.

The sample consisted of PBMCs or T cells enriched from blood (not recorded which). The sequence was collected from a woman aged 30 to 39 with acute COVID-19. This chain joins TRBV10-3 to TRBJ1-2, with no D gene named confidently. The nucleotide sequence is TGTGCCATCAGTGAGCCTACCGCGGGTCCGGTTGGCTACACCTTC. Its translation reads: CAISEPTAGPVGYTF.